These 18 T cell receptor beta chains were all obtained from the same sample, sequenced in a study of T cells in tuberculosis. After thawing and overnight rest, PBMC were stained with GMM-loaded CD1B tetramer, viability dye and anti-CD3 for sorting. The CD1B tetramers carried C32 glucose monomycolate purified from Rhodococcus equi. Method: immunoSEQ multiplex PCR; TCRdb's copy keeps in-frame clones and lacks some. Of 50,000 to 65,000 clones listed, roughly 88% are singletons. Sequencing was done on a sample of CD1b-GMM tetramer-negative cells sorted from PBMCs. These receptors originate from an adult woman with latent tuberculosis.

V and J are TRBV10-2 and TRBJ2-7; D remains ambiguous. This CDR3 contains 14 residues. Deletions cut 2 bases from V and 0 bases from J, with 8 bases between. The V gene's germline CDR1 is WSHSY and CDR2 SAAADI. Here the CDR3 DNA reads TGCGCCAGCAGTGAGACCGCCTACTCCTACGAGCAGTACTTC. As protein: CASSETAYSYEQYF.

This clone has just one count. The CDR3 DNA is TGTGCCAGCACGGACAGGACAGGAGGTTCCTACGAGCAGTACTTC. Its protein is CASTDRTGGSYEQYF. The chain joins TRBV2 to TRBJ2-7; 7 bases map to TRBD1. Trimming removed 7 bases from V and 1 base from J; junction bases left unmatched: 10. The CDR3 extends over 15 amino acids. Per germline, CDR1 SNHLY and CDR2 FYNNEI.

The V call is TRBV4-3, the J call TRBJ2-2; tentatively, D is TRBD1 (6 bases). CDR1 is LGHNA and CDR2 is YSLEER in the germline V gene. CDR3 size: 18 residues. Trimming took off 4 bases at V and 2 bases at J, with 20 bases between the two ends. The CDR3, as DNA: TGCGCCAGCAGCCGGGTCCGGTTGGGACACCGAAACACCGGGGAGCTGTTTTTT. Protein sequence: CASSRVRLGHRNTGELFF.

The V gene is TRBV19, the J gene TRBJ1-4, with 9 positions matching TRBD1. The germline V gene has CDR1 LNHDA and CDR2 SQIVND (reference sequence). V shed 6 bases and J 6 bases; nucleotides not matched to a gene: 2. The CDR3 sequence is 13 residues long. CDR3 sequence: CASRGQGDEKLFF. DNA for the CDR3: TGTGCCAGTAGGGGACAGGGTGATGAAAAACTGTTTTTT.

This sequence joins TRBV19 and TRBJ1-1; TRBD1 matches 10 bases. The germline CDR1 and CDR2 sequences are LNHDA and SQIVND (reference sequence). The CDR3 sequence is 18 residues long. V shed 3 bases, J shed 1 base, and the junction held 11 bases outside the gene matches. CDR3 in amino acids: CASSILGGQGGPNTEAFF. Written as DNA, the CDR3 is TGTGCCAGTAGTATTTTAGGTGGACAGGGGGGACCGAACACTGAAGCTTTCTTT.

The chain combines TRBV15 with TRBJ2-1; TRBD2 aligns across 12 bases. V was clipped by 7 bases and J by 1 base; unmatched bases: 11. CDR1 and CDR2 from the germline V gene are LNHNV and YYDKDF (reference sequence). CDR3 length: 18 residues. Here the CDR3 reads CATTAVGGLAGSYNEQFF. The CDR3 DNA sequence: TGTGCCACCACAGCTGTTGGGGGACTAGCGGGTTCCTACAATGAGCAGTTCTTC.

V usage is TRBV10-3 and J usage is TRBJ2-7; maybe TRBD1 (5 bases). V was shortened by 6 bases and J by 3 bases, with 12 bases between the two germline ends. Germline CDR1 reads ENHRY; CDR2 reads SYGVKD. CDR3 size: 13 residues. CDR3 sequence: CAISRDRDYEQYF. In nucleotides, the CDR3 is TGTGCCATCAGCAGGGATCGTGACTACGAGCAGTACTTC.

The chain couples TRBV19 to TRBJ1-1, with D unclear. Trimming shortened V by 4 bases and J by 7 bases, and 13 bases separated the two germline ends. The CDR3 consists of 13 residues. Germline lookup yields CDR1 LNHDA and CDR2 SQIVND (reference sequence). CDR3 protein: CASSTRTSDEAFF. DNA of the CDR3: TGTGCCAGTAGTACCCGAACTTCTGATGAAGCTTTCTTT.

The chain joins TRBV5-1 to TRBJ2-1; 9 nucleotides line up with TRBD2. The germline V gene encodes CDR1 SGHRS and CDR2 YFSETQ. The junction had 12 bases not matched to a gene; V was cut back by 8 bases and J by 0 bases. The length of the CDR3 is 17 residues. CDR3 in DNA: TGCGCCAGTTCGGGTCGAGCGGGAGGAGACTCCTACAATGAGCAGTTCTTC. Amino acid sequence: CASSGRAGGDSYNEQFF.

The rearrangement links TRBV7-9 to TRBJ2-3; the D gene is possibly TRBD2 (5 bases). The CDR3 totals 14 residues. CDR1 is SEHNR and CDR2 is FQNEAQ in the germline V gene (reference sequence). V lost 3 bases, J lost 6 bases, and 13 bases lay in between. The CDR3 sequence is CASSFGRDPDTQYF. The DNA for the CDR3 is TGTGCCAGCAGCTTCGGACGGGATCCTGATACGCAGTATTTT.

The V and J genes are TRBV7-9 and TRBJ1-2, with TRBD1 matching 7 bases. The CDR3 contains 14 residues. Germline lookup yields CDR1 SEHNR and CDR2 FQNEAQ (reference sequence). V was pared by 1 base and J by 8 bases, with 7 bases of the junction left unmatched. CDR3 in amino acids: CASSLEQGSGGYTF. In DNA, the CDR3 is TGTGCCAGCAGCTTAGAACAGGGGTCGGGAGGCTACACCTTC.

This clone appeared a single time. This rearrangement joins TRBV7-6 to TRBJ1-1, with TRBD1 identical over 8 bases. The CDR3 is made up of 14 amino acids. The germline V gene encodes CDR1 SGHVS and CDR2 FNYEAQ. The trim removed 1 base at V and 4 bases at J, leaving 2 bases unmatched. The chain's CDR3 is CASSLGTGSTEAFF. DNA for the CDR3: TGTGCCAGCAGCTTAGGGACAGGGAGCACTGAAGCTTTCTTT.

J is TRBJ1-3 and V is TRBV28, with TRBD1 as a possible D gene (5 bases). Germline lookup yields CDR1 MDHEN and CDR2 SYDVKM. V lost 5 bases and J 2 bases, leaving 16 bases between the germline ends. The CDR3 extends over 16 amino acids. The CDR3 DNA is TGTGCCAGCAGTCCCCGGACATTAATCCCTGGAAACACCATATATTTT. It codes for CASSPRTLIPGNTIYF. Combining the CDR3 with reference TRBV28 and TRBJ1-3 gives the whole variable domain DVKVTQSSRYLVKRTGEKVFLECVQDMDHENMFWYRQDPGLGLRLIYFSYDVKMKEKGDIPEGYSVSREKKERFSLILESASTNQTSMYLCASSPRTLIPGNTIYFGEGSWLTVV.

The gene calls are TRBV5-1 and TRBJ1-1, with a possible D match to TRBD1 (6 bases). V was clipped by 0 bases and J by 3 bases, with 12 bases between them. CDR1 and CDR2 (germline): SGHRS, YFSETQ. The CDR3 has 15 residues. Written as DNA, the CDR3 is TGCGCCAGCAGCTTGGAGGGGGTTTCGCACACTGAAGCTTTCTTT. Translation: CASSLEGVSHTEAFF.

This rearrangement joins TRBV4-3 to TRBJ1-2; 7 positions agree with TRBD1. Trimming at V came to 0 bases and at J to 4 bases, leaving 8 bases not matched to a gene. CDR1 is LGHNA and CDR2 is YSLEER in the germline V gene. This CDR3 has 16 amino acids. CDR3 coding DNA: TGCGCCAGCAGCCAAGATAGGCAGGGGGATATCTATGGCTACACCTTC. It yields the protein CASSQDRQGDIYGYTF.

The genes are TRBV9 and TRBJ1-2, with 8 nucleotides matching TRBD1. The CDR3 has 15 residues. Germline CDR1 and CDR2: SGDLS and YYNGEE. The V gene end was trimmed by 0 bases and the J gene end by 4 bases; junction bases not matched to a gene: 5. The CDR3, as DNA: TGTGCCAGCAGCGTAGTGCAGGGGGCCACCTATGGCTACACCTTC. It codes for CASSVVQGATYGYTF.

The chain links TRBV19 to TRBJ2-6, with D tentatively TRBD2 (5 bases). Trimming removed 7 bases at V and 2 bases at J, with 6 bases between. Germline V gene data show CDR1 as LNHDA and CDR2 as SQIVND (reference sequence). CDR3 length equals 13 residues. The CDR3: CASTGTGANVLTF. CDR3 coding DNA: TGTGCCAGTACGGGGACTGGGGCCAACGTCCTGACTTTC.

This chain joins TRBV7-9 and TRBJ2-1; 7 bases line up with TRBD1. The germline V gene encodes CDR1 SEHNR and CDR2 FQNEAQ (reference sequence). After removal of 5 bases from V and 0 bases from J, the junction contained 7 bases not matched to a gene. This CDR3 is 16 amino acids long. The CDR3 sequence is CASSPWDSSSYNEQFF. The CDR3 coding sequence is TGTGCCAGCAGCCCCTGGGACAGCAGCTCCTACAATGAGCAGTTCTTC.